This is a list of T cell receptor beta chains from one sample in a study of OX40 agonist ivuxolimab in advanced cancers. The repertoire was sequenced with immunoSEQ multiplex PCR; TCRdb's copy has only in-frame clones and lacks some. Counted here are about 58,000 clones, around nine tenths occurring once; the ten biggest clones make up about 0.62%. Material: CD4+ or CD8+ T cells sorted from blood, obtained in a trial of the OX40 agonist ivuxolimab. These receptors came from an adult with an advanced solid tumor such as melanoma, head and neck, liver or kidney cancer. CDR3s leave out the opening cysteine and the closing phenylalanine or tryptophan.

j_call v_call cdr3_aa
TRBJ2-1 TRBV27 ASSLIDVSEQF
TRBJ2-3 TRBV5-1 ASSLAGTVSDTQY
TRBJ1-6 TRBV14 ASSQAARLSPLH
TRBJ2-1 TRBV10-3 AISEKGRLAGGNEQF
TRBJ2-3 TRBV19 ASSIRKPGLAGGDTQY
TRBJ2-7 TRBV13 ASSLPSGVQY
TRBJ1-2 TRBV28 ASSQPGRAGGYT
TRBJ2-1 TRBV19 ASQWGTSSRDEQF
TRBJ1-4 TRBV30 AWSSGVTIEEKLF
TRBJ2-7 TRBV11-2 ASTEDRLSSYEQY
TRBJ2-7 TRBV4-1 ASSQEVWREQY
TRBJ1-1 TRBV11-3 ASSFTGGNTEAF
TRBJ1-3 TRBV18 ASSPTQGRSSGNTIY
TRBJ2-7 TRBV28 ASSSPANEQY
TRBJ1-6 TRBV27 ASSFKEGSPLH
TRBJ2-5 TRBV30 AWRWEQGGETQY
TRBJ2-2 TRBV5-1 ASSRAELTGELF
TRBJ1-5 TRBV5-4 ASSFEGPRGNQPQH
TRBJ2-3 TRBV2 ASSETSTQAY
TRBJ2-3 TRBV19 ASSQRASNTYTQY
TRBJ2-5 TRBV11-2 ASSFSGGRETQY
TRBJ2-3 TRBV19 ASSMGLSSTDTQY
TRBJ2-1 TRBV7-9 ASSFWGGLYNEQF
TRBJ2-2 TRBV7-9 ASSSTGSTGELF
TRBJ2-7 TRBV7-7 ASNQGGSYEQY
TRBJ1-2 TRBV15 ATSSGLPANYGYT
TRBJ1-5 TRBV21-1 ASSIRQARVLPQH
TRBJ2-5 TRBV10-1 ASRQGGRAPQETQY
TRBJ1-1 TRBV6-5 ASSYFRGAQTF
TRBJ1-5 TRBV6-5 ASSYGQGRNQPQH
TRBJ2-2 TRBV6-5 ASTRDDTGELF
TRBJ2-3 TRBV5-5 ASSFTDTQY
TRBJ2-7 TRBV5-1 ASSLGAYEQY
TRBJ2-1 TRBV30 AWSVWGNEQF
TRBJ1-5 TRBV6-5 ASSQTGASNQPQH
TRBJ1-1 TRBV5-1 ASSSPNLLQAF
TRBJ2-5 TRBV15 ATSRDTEETQY
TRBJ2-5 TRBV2 ASTKETQY
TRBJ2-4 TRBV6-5 ASSYSTGVNIQY
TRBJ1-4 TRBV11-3 ASSLKAAAGEKLF
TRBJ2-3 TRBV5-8 ASSLEVSTDTQY
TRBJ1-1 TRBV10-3 AITYETDTEAF
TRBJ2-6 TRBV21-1 ASSKAYSGANVLT
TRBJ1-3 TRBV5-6 ASSLIDRGAGNTIY
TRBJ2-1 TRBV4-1 ASTQGGGTF
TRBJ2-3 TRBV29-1 SVGGTGSTDTQY
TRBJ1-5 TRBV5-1 ASKETSVVDQPQH
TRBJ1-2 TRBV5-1 ASSRTGEYGYT
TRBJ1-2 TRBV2 ASKTGGANYGYT
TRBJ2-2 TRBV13 ASSPATNTGELF
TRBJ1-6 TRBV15 ATSRDTPGGQGSPLH
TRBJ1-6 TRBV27 ASSLSGATISSYNSPLH
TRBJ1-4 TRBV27 ASRVGGVNEKLF